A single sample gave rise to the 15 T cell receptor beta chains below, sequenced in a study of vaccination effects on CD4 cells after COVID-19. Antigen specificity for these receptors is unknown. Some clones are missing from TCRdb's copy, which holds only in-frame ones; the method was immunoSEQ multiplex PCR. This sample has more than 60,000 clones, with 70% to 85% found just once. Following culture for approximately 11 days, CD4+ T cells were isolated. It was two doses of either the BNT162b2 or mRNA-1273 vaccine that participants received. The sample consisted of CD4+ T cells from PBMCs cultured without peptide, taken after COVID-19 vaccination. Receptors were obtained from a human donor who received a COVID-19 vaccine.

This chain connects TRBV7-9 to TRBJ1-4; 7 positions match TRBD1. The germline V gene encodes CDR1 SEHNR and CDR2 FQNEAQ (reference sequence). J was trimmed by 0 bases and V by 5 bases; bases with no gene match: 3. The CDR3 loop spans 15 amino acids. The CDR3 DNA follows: TGTGCCAGCAGCCCCGGACAGGCAACTAATGAAAAACTGTTTTTT. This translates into CASSPGQATNEKLFF.

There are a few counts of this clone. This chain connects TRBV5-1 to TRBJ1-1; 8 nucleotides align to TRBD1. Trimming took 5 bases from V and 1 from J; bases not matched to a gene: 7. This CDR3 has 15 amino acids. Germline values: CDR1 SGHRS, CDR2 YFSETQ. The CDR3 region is CASRLDGQGNTEAFF. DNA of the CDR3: TGCGCCAGCAGGCTGGATGGACAGGGGAACACTGAAGCTTTCTTT. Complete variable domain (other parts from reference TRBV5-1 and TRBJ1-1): KAGVTQTPRYLIKTRGQQVTLSCSPISGHRSVSWYQQTPGQGLQFLFEYFSETQRNKGNFPGRFSGRQFSNSRSEMNVSTLELGDSALYLCASRLDGQGNTEAFFGQGTRLTVV.

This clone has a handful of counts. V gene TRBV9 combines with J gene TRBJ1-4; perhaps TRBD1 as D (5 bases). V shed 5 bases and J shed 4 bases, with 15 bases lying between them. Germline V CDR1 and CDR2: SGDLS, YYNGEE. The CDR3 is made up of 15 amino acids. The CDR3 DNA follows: TGTGCCAGCAGTTTACAGGCACTTGGTAATGAAAAACTGTTTTTT. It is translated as CASSLQALGNEKLFF. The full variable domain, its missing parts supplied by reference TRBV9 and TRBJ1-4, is DSGVTQTPKHLITATGQRVTLRCSPRSGDLSVYWYQQSLDQGLQFLIQYYNGEERAKGNILERFSAQQFPDLHSELNLSSLELGDSALYFCASSLQALGNEKLFFGSGTQLSVL.

CDR3 bases: TGTGCCAGCAGCAGCCGGGGGTTGGGAGAGACCCAGTACTTC. Its protein product is CASSSRGLGETQYF. The chain uses TRBV7-8 and TRBJ2-5; D is perhaps TRBD2 (6 bases). The germline CDR1 and CDR2 sequences are SGHVS and FQNEAQ. V dropped 5 bases and J dropped 4 bases, with 14 bases sitting between them. CDR3 length: 14 residues.

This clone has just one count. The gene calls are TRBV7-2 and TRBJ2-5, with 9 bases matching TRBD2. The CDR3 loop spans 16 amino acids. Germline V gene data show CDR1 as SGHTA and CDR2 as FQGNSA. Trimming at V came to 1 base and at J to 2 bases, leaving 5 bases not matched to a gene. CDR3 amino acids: CASSLGGRGGQETQYF. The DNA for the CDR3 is TGTGCCAGCAGCTTAGGCGGGCGGGGGGGACAAGAGACCCAGTACTTC.

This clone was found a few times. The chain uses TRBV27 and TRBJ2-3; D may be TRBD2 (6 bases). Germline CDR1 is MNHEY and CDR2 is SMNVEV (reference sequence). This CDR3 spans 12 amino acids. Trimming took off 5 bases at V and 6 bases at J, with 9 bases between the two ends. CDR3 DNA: TGTGCCAGCAGTCCCCGGGGGGATACGCAGTATTTT. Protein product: CASSPRGDTQYF.

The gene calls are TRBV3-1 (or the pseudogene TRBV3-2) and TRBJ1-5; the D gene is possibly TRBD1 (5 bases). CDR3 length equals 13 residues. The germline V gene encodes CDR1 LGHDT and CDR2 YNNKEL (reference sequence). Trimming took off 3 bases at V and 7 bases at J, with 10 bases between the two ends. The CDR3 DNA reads TGTGCCAGCAGCCATACAGGCCAACAGCCCCAGCATTTT. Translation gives CASSHTGQQPQHF.

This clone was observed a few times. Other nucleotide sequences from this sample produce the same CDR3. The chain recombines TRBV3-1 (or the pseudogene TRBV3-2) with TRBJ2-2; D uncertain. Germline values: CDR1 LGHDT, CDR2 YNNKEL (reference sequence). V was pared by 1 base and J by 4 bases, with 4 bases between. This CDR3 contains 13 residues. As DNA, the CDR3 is TGTGCCAGCAGCCAAGGCGGCACCGGGGAGCTGTTTTTT. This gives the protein CASSQGGTGELFF.

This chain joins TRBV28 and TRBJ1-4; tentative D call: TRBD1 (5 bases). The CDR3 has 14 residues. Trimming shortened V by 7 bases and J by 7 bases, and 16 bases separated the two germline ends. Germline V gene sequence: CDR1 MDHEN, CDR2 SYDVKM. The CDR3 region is CASKRMGGTEKLFF. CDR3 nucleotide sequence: TGTGCCAGCAAGCGAATGGGAGGGACTGAAAAACTGTTTTTT.

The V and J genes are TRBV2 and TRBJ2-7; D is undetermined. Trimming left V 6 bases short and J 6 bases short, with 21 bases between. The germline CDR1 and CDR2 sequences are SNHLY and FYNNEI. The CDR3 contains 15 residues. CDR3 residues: CASSHGRAASFEQYV. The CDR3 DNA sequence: TGTGCCAGCAGCCATGGACGGGCCGCCTCTTTCGAGCAGTACGTC.

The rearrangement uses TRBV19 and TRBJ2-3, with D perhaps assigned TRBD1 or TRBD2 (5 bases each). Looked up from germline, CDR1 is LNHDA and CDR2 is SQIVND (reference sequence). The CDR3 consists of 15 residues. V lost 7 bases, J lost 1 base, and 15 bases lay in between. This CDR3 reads CASTNPGDRTDTQYF. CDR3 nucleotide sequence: TGTGCCAGTACCAACCCCGGGGACCGCACAGATACGCAGTATTTT.

The CDR3 region is CASSLMDRNTEAFF. In nucleotides, the CDR3 is TGCGCCAGCAGCTTGATGGACCGCAACACTGAAGCTTTCTTT. This chain links TRBV5-1 with TRBJ1-1; D unclear. This CDR3 region has 14 residues. Germline V gene sequence: CDR1 SGHRS, CDR2 YFSETQ. V lost 1 base, J lost 2 bases, and 9 bases lay in between.

The CDR3 DNA follows: TGTGCCAGCAGTTGGACAGGGGGCATATCTGGGGCCAACGTCCTGACTTTC. Translated, it gives CASSWTGGISGANVLTF. The chain combines TRBV25-1 with TRBJ2-6; 11 nucleotides align to TRBD1. The junction had 4 bases not matched to a gene; V was cut back by 5 bases and J by 1 base. CDR1 is MGHDK, CDR2 SYGVNS, per germline. The CDR3 contains 17 residues.

Here the CDR3 reads CASSRGGGASYNEQFF. The DNA of the CDR3 is TGTGCCAGTAGTAGGGGCGGGGGGGCTTCCTACAATGAGCAGTTCTTC. The chain recombines TRBV19 with TRBJ2-1, with 9 bases that match TRBD2. J lost 1 base, V lost 4 bases, and 5 bases had no gene match. Germline V gene sequence: CDR1 LNHDA, CDR2 SQIVND (reference sequence). The CDR3 runs to 16 residues.

DNA for the CDR3: TGTGCCAGCAGTTCAACCAAGACAGGCCCTAACTATGGCTACACCTTC. Protein: CASSSTKTGPNYGYTF. The J gene is TRBJ1-2, the V gene TRBV6-6, with a weak D call TRBD1 (6 bases). Trimming pared 4 bases from V and 0 bases from J, leaving 15 bases between. Per the germline V gene, CDR1 is MNHNY and CDR2 is SVGAGI (reference sequence). The CDR3 is 16 amino acids.